The rows below give T cell receptor beta chains drawn from one sample of a study of identical twins. TCRdb re-called the 5' RACE reads through MiXCR, storing one row per CDR3 protein. The data hold hundreds of thousands of distinct CDR3 sequences, with 8.5% to 9.5% observed a single time. These records were also assigned to another study, of yellow fever vaccine responses in identical twins.

Sequencing was carried out using PBMCs. These TCRs come from a woman aged 18-29 years in good health. The CDR3 runs from the conserved cysteine through the conserved F or W. The D gene is left open where the match is weak. Clone size appears in some rows only: once, few, many, or a class for an expanded clone.

D gene	V gene	clone size	J gene	CDR3 DNA	CDR3 protein
TRBD2	TRBV4-2	many	TRBJ2-7	TGTGCCAGCAGCCAAGATTCCAGCGGGATCCACTACGAGCAGTACTTC	CASSQDSSGIHYEQYF
TRBD2	TRBV10-3	few	TRBJ2-1	TGTGCCATCAGTGAGTCCGGACTAGCGGGGCTGGATGAGCAGTTCTTC	CAISESGLAGLDEQFF
NA	TRBV20-1	NA	TRBJ2-5	TGCAGTGCTAAAGACGTGTGGGCCCAGTACTTC	CSAKDVWAQYF
TRBD1	TRBV19	few	TRBJ2-6	TGTGCCAGTCGTCAAGGGGGCACAGGGGCCAACGTCCTGACTTTC	CASRQGGTGANVLTF
NA	TRBV12-3/TRBV12-4	few	TRBJ2-5	TGTGCCAGCAGTTACCCGAACCGAAATCGGGAGACCCAGTACTTC	CASSYPNRNRETQYF
NA	TRBV9	few	TRBJ2-1	TGTGCCAGCGGCGGGAACTCCTACAATGAGCAGTTCTTC	CASGGNSYNEQFF
TRBD1	TRBV4-3	NA	TRBJ2-7	TGCGCCAGCAGCCAAGCCCCGGGACAGGGGTCCTACGAGCAGTACTTC	CASSQAPGQGSYEQYF
TRBD1	TRBV20-1	NA	TRBJ2-1	TGCAGTGCTAGAGCCCCAGGGGGCAAATACGATGAGCAGTTCTTC	CSARAPGGKYDEQFF
TRBD2	TRBV6-1	many	TRBJ2-1	TGTGCCAGCAGGGGACTAGCGGGAGGCAACTCCTACAATGAGCAGTTCTTC	CASRGLAGGNSYNEQFF
NA	TRBV29-1	NA	TRBJ1-1	TGCAGCGTTGCAGGGTTTTGGGCTGAAGCTTTCTTT	CSVAGFWAEAFF
NA	TRBV7-2	NA	TRBJ1-2	TGTGCCAGCAGCCAGACCGTCGGCTATGGCTACACCTTC	CASSQTVGYGYTF
NA	TRBV28	NA	TRBJ1-1	TGTGCCACCTTACCGGGAATAATGAACACTGAAGCTTTCTTT	CATLPGIMNTEAFF
NA	TRBV3-1	few	TRBJ2-1	TGTGCCAGCAGCCAAGATCGCCTAGTTTACAATGAGCAGTTCTTC	CASSQDRLVYNEQFF
TRBD1	TRBV5-1	many	TRBJ2-3	TGCGCCAGCAGCGCGGGACAGGGGCCGGTAGATACGCAGTATTTT	CASSAGQGPVDTQYF
NA	TRBV2	NA	TRBJ2-1	TGTGCCAGCAGTTCAACAGGGAAGGAGCAGTTCTTC	CASSSTGKEQFF
NA	TRBV6-5	few	TRBJ2-7	TGTGCCAGCAGTTACGAAGACGGCGAAACCTACGAGCAGTACTTC	CASSYEDGETYEQYF